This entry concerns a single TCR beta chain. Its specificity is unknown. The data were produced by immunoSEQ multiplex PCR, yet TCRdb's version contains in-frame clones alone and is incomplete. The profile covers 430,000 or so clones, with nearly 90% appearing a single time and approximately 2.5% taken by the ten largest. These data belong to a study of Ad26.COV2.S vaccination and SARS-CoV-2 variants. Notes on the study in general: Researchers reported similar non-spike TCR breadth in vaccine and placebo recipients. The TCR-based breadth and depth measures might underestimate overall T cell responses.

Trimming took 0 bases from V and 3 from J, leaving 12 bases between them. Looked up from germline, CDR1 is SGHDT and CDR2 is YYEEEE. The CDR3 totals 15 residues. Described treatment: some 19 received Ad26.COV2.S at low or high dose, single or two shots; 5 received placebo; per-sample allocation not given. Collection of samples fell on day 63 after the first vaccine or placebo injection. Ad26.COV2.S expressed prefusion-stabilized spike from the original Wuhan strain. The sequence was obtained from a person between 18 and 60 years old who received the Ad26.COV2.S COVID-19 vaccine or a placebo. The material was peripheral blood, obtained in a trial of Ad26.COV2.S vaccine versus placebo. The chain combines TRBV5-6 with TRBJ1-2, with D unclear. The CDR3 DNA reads TGTGCCAGCAGCTTGGCAGGAAGCGGGTACTATGGCTACACCTTC. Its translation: CASSLAGSGYYGYTF.